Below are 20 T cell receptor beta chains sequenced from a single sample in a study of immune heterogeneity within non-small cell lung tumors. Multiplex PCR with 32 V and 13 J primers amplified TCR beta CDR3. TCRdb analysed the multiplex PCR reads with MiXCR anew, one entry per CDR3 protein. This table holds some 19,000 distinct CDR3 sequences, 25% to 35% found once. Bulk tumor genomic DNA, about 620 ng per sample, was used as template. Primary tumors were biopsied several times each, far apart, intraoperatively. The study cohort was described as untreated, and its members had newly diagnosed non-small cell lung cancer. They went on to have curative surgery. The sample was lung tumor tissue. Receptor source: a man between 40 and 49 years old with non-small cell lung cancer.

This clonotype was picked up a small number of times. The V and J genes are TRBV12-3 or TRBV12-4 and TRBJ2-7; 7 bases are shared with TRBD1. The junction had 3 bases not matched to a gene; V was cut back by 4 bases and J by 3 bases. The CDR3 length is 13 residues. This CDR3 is CASSWAGGYEQYF. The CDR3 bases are TGTGCCAGCAGTTGGGCAGGGGGCTACGAGCAGTACTTC.

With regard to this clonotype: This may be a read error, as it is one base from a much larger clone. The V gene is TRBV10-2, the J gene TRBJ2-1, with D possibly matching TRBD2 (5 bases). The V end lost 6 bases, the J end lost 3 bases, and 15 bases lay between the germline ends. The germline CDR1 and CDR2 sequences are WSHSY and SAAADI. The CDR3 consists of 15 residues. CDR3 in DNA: TGCGCCAGCAGCCCAGCTAGCATGATCTACAATGAGCAGTTCTTC. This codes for CASSPASMIYNEQFF.

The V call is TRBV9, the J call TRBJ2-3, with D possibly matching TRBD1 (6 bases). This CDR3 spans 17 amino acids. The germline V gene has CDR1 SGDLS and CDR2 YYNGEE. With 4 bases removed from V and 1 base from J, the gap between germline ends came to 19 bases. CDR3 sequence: CASSPTGRPRGTDTQYF. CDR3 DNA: TGTGCCAGCAGCCCGACAGGACGGCCGCGGGGCACAGATACGCAGTATTTT. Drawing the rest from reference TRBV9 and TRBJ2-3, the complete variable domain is DSGVTQTPKHLITATGQRVTLRCSPRSGDLSVYWYQQSLDQGLQFLIQYYNGEERAKGNILERFSAQQFPDLHSELNLSSLELGDSALYFCASSPTGRPRGTDTQYFGPGTRLTVL.

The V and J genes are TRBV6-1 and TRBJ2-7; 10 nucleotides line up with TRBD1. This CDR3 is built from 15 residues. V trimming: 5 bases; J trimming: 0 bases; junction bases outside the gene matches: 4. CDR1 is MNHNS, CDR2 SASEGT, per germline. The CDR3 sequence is CASSSGQGGSYEQYF. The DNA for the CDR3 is TGTGCCAGCAGTTCTGGACAGGGGGGCTCCTACGAGCAGTACTTC.

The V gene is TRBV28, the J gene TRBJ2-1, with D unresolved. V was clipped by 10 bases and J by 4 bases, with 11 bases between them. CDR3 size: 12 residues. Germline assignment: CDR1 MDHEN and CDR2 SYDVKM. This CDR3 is CANRSSYNEQFF. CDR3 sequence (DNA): TGTGCCAACAGAAGTTCTTACAATGAGCAGTTCTTC.

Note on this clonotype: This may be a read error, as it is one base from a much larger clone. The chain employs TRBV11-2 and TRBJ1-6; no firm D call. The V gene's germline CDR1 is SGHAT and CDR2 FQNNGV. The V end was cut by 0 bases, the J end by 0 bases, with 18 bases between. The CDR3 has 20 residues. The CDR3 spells CASSLDHPTEERSYNSPLHF. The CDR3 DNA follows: TGTGCCAGCAGCTTAGATCACCCCACCGAGGAACGCTCCTATAATTCACCCCTCCACTTT.

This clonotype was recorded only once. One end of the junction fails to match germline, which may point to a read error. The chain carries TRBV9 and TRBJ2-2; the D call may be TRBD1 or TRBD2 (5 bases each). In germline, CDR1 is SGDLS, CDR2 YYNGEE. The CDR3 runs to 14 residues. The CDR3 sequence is CARSEGNLAGELFF. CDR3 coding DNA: TGTGCCAGAAGCGAGGGGAACTTGGCCGGGGAGCTGTTTTTT.

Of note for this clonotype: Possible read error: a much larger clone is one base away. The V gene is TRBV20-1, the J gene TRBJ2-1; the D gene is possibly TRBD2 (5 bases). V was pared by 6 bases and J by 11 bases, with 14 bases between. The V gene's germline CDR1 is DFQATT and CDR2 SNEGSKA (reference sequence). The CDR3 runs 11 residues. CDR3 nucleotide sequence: TGCAGTGCCAGCGGCTTTAATAAGCAGTTCTTC. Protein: CSASGFNKQFF.

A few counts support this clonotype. CDR3 nucleotide sequence: TGCGCCAGCAGCCAAGAAGATCCTTCGCGACAGCGCCCCAATGAGCAGTTCTTC. Its translation: CASSQEDPSRQRPNEQFF. The chain uses TRBV4-3 and TRBJ2-1; D is possibly TRBD1 (5 bases). CDR1 and CDR2 from the germline V gene are LGHNA and YSLEER. V lost 0 bases, J lost 6 bases, and 21 bases lay in between. CDR3 size: 18 residues.

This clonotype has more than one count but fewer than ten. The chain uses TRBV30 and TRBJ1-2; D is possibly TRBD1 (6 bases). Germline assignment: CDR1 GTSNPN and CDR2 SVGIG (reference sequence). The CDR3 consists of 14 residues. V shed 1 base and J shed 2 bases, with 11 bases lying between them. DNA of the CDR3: TGTGCCTGGAGTGCAGGGGAGGCCAACTATGGCTACACCTTC. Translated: CAWSAGEANYGYTF.

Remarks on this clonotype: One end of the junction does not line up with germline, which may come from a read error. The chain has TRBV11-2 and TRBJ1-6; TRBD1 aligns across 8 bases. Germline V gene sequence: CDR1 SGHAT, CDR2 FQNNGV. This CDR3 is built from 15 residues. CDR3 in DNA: TGTGTCAGCAGCTGGGGACAGGACCCAAATTCACCCCTCCACTTT. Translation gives CVSSWGQDPNSPLHF.

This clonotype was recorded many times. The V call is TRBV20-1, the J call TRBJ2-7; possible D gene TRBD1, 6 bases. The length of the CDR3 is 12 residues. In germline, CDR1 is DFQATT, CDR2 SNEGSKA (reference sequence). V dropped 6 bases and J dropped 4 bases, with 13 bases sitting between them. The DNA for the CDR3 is TGCAGTGCCCGGGACATTGAATACGAGCAGTACTTC. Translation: CSARDIEYEQYF.

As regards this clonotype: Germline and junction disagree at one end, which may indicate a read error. CDR3 in amino acids: CASSRAQGALYEHYF. The DNA of the CDR3 is TGTGCCAGCTCACGTGCACAGGGGGCACTCTACGAGCACTACTTC. The rearrangement links TRBV18 to TRBJ2-7, with TRBD1 matching over 9 bases. CDR1 and CDR2 from the germline V gene are KGHSH and LQKENI. The CDR3 runs 15 residues. The whole variable domain, filled in from reference TRBV18 and TRBJ2-7, reads NAGVMQNPRHLVRRRGQEARLRCSPMKGHSHVYWYRQLPEEGLKFMVYLQKENIIDESGMPKERFSAEFPKEGPSILRIQQVVRGDSAAYFCASSRAQGALYEHYFGPGTRLTVT.

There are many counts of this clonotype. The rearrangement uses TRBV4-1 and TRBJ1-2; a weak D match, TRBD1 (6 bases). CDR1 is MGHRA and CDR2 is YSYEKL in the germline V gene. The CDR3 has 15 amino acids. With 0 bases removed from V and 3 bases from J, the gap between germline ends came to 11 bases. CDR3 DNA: TGCGCCAGCAGCCAAGACCCAGGGGCATACTATGGCTACACCTTC. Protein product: CASSQDPGAYYGYTF.

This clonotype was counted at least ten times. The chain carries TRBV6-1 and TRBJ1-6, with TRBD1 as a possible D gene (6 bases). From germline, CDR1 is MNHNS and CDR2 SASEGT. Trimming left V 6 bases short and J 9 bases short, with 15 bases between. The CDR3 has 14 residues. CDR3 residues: CASSYRALGSPLHF. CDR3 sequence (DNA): TGTGCCAGCAGCTACAGGGCGTTGGGTTCACCCCTCCACTTT.

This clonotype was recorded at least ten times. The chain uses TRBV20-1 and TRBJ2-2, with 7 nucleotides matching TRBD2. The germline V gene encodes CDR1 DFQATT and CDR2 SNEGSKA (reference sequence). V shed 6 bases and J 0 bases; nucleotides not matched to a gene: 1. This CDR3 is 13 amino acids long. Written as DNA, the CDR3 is TGCAGTGCCAGCGGGACGAACACCGGGGAGCTGTTTTTT. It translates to CSASGTNTGELFF.

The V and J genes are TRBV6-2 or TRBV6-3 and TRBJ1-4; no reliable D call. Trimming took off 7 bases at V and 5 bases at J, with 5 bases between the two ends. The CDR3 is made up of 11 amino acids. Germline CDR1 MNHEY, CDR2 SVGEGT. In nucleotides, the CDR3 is TGTGCCAGCACCGAAAATGAAAAACTGTTTTTT. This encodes CASTENEKLFF.

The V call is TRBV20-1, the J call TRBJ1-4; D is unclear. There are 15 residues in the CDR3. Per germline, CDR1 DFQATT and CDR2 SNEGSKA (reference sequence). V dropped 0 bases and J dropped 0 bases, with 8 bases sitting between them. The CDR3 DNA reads TGCAGTGCTAGAGATCGGCGGGCAACTAATGAAAAACTGTTTTTT. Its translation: CSARDRRATNEKLFF.

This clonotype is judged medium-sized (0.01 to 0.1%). CDR3 sequence (DNA): TGCGCCAGCAGCCTGGGGGCGGGCAATCAGCCCCAGCATTTT. As protein: CASSLGAGNQPQHF. The chain employs TRBV4-3 and TRBJ1-5, with D possibly matching TRBD1 (6 bases). The CDR3 runs to 14 residues. Trimming took 4 bases from V and 2 from J, leaving 9 bases between them. The germline gives CDR1 LGHNA, CDR2 YSLEER.

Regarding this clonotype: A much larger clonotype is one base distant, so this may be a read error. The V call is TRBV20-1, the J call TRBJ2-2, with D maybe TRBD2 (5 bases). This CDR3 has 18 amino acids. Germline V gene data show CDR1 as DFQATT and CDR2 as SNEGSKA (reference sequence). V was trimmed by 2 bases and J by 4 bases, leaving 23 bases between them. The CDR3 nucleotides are TGCAGTGCTAGACACCGTGTTGGGAGCGTGAGGTCCACCGGGGAGCTGTTTTTT. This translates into CSARHRVGSVRSTGELFF.